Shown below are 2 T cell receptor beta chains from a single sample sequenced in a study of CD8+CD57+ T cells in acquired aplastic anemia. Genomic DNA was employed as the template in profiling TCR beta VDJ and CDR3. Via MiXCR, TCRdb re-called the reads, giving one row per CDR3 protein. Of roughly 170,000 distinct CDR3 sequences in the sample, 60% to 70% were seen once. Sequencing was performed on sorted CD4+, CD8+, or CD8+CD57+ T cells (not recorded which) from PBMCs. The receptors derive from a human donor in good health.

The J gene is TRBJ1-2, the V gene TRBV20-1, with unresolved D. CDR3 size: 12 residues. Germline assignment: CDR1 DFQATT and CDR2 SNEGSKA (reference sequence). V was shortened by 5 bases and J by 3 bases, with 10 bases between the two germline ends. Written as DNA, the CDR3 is TGCAGTGCTGGCTCGCCCCACTATGGCTACACCTTC. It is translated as CSAGSPHYGYTF.

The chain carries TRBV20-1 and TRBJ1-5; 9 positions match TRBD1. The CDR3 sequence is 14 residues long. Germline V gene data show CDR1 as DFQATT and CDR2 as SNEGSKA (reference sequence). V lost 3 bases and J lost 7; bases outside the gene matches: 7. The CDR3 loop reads CSASGDRVGQPQHF. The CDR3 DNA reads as TGCAGTGCTAGTGGGGACAGGGTAGGGCAGCCCCAGCATTTT.